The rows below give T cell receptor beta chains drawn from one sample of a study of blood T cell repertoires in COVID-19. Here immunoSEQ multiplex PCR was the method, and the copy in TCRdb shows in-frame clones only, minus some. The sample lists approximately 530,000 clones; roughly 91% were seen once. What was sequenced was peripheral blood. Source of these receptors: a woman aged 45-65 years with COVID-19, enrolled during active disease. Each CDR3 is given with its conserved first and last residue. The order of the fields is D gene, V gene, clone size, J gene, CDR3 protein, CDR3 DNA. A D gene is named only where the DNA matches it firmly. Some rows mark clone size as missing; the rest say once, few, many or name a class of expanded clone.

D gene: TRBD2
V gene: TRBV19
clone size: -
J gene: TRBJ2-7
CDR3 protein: CASSMTSGYSYEQYF
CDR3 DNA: TGTGCCAGTAGTATGACTAGCGGATACTCCTACGAGCAGTACTTC

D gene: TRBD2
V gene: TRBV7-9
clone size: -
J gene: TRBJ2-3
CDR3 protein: CASSFPTSGGTDTQYF
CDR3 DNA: TGTGCCAGCAGCTTCCCGACTAGCGGGGGCACAGATACGCAGTATTTT

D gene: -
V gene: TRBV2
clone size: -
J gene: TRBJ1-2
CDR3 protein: CASSTGPTGYTF
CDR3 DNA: TGTGCCAGCAGTACAGGGCCCACGGGCTACACCTTC

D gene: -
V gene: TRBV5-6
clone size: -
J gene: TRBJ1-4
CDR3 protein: CASSLVRGPSEKLFF
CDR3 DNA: TGTGCCAGCAGCTTGGTACGCGGGCCTAGTGAAAAACTGTTTTTT

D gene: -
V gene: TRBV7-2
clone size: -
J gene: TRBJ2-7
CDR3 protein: CASSPPFSSDEQYF
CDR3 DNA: TGTGCCAGCAGCCCACCATTCTCTAGTGACGAGCAGTACTTC

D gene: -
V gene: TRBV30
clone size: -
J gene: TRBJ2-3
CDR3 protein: CAWIWAGTDTQYF
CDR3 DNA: TGTGCCTGGATCTGGGCAGGCACAGATACGCAGTATTTT

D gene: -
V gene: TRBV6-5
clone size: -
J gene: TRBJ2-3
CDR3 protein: CASRPVGFSTDTQYF
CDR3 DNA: TGTGCCAGCAGACCCGTGGGCTTTAGCACAGATACGCAGTATTTT

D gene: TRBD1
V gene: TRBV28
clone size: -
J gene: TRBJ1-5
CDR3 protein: CASARTGNQPQHF
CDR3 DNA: TGTGCCAGCGCCCGGACAGGGAATCAGCCCCAGCATTTT

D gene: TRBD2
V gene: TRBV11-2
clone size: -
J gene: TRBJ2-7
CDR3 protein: CASSTTSGAYYEQYF
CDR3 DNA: TGTGCCAGCAGCACCACTAGCGGGGCTTACTACGAGCAGTACTTC

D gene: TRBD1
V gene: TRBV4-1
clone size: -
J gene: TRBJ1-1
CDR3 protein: CASSQAPTGRIVNTEAFF
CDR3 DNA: TGCGCCAGCAGCCAAGCCCCGACAGGGAGGATTGTGAACACTGAAGCTTTCTTT

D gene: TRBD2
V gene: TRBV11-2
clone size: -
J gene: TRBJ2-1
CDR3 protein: CASSFRGVDNEQFF
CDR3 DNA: TGTGCCAGCAGCTTCCGGGGGGTAGACAATGAGCAGTTCTTC

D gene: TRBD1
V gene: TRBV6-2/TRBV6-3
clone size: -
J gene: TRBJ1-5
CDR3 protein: CASSFGQGVAGQPQHF
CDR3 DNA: TGTGCCAGCAGTTTTGGGCAGGGGGTAGCAGGACAGCCCCAGCATTTT

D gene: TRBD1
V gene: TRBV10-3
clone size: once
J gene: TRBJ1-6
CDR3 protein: CAIREGTDNSPLHF
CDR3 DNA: TGTGCCATCCGGGAAGGGACAGATAATTCACCCCTCCACTTT

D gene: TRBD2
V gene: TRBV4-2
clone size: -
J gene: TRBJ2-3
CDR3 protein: CASSPSGGVDTQYF
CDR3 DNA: TGTGCCAGCAGCCCCAGCGGGGGGGTAGATACGCAGTATTTT

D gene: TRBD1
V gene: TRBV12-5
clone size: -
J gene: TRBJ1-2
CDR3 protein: CASGLVRGQGLGNGGYTF
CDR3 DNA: TGTGCTAGTGGTTTGGTACGGGGACAGGGGTTGGGGAATGGGGGCTACACCTTC

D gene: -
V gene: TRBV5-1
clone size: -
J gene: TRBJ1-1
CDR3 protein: CASSSGLNTEAFF
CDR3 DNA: TGCGCCAGCAGCTCTGGGCTGAACACTGAAGCTTTCTTT

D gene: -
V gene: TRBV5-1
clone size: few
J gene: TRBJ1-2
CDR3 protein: CASSLEVRGEGYTF
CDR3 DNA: TGCGCCAGCAGCTTGGAGGTCCGGGGAGAAGGCTACACCTTC

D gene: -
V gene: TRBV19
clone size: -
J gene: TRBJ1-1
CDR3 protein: CASSIGVEGTEAFF
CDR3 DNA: TGTGCCAGTAGTATCGGGGTTGAGGGCACTGAAGCTTTCTTT

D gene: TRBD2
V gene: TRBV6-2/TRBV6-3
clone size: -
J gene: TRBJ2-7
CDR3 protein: CASSYSSLAGGYEQYF
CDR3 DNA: TGTGCCAGCAGTTACTCGAGTCTAGCGGGGGGCTACGAGCAGTACTTC

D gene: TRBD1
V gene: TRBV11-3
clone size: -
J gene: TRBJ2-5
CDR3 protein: CASSLDREETQYF
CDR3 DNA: TGTGCCAGCAGCTTGGACAGGGAAGAGACCCAGTACTTC